Described below is a single T cell receptor (beta chain) sequence and its context. Antigen specificity is unknown. Time point here: newly diagnosed GD, antithyroid drugs for less than 3 months. The TCR library was made from RNA extracted from PBMCs. The sample comes from a study of regulatory T cells in long-lasting Graves disease. Notes on the study in general: Among samples with persistent disease, TRBV28, TRBJ1-2 and TRBJ2-5 were favored. Only peripheral blood was studied, not thyroid tissue.

Arm-PCR of CDR3 regions and iRepertoire HTBI primers were the basis on which TCR beta libraries were built. TCRdb itself ran the multiplex PCR reads through MiXCR, one entry per CDR3 protein. The table includes roughly 510,000 distinct CDR3 sequences, about 16% detected once. Germline-derived CDR1 and CDR2 are MDHEN and SYDVKM. Trimming took off 6 bases at V and 2 bases at J, with 8 bases between the two ends. The CDR3 runs 13 residues. The sample was also reused in another study, on T cells in Graves' hyperthyroidism and ophthalmopathy. That work adds: Ophthalmopathy could be told apart from stable hyperthyroidism with a 13 V-J model.

The clonotype was recovered from a man younger than 30 with Graves disease. The V gene is TRBV28, the J gene TRBJ2-1; TRBD2 might be the D (5 bases). The source was peripheral blood mononuclear cells (PBMCs), collected at new diagnosis, from a patient treated with antithyroid drugs. The CDR3 DNA sequence: TGTGCCAGCAGGGGAGCGGCCTACAATGAGCAGTTCTTC. This translates into CASRGAAYNEQFF. Based on the CDR3 plus reference TRBV28 and TRBJ2-1, the full variable domain is DVKVTQSSRYLVKRTGEKVFLECVQDMDHENMFWYRQDPGLGLRLIYFSYDVKMKEKGDIPEGYSVSREKKERFSLILESASTNQTSMYLCASRGAAYNEQFFGPGTRLTVL.